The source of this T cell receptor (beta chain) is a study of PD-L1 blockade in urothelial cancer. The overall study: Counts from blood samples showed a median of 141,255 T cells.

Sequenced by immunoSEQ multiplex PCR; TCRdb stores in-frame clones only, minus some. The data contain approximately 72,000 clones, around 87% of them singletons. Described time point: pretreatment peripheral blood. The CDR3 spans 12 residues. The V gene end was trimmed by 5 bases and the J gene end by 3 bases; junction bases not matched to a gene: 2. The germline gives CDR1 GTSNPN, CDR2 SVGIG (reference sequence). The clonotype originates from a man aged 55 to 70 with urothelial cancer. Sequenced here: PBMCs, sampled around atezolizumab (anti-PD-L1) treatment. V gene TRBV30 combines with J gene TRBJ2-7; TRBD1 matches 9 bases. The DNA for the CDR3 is TGTGCCTGGGAGGGACAGGGCTACGAGCAGTACTTC. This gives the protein CAWEGQGYEQYF.